The entry that follows covers one T cell receptor (beta chain) sequence. Its target is unknown. The source of the sample is a study of T cells in localized non-small cell lung cancer. Study observations and caveats: Greater blood T cell density accompanied longer overall survival.

The CDR3 length is 15 residues. Germline V gene lookup returns CDR1 MNHNY and CDR2 SVGAGI (reference sequence). J gave up 5 bases and V 7 bases, and 12 bases lay outside the gene matches. Sequencing was performed with immunoSEQ multiplex PCR; in TCRdb, only in-frame clones are kept and a portion is missing. The sample holds more than 40,000 clones, roughly 86% seen once. The sequencing used PBMCs, collected before any cancer treatment. The chain joins TRBV6-6 to TRBJ2-5; 8 nucleotides agree with TRBD2. This sequence was found in a man aged 35 to 70 with stage II lung adenocarcinoma. The CDR3 is CASTESGLGQETQYF. DNA for the CDR3: TGTGCCAGCACTGAATCGGGACTAGGACAGGAGACCCAGTACTTC.